A single sample gave rise to the 32 T cell receptor beta chains below, sequenced in a study of blood T cell repertoires in COVID-19 (dated by TCRdb to about 2020). Preparation of the library involved the immunoSEQ multiplex PCR assay. As stored in TCRdb, this immuneACCESS dataset retains in-frame rearrangements with V and J assigned. A fraction of the clones does not appear; measured against another copy, unresolved V genes explain less than half of the discrepancy, and the remainder lacks a known reason. For this sample the table gives about 230,000 clones, of which roughly 82% were detected only once. The ten largest clones capture about 1.4% of the sample. The sample comprised peripheral blood. The source of these receptors is a woman between 40 and 50 years old who had recovered from COVID-19.

This clone was observed a handful of times. This chain links TRBV30 with TRBJ1-2; no firm D call. The CDR3 totals 11 residues. Germline V gene lookup returns CDR1 GTSNPN and CDR2 SVGIG (reference sequence). V was trimmed by 0 bases and J by 8 bases, leaving 7 bases between them. The CDR3, as DNA: TGTGCCTGGAGTGTTATATCGGGCTACACCTTC. Translation: CAWSVISGYTF. The whole variable domain, filled in from reference TRBV30 and TRBJ1-2, reads SQTIHQWPATLVQPVGSPLSLECTVEGTSNPNLYWYRQAAGRGLQLLFYSVGIGQISSEVPQNLSASRPQDRQFILSSKKLLLSDSGFYLCAWSVISGYTFGSGTRLTVV.

This clone was detected only a few times. The rearrangement uses TRBV5-1 and TRBJ2-5, with TRBD2 matching over 10 bases. Trimming cost V 7 bases and J 5 bases; bases outside gene matches: 8. There are 14 residues in the CDR3. Germline V gene lookup returns CDR1 SGHRS and CDR2 YFSETQ. In DNA form, the CDR3 reads TGCGCCAGCGGAGCTAGCGGGGGTCGGGAGACCCAGTACTTC. Its protein is CASGASGGRETQYF.

The J gene is TRBJ1-1, the V gene TRBV4-1, with TRBD1 matching over 10 bases. Germline V gene data show CDR1 as MGHRA and CDR2 as YSYEKL. J was trimmed by 3 bases and V by 8 bases; bases with no gene match: 12. This CDR3 spans 16 amino acids. The CDR3 loop reads CASYHDRGTGDTEAFF. CDR3 sequence (DNA): TGCGCCAGCTATCATGACAGGGGGACAGGGGACACTGAAGCTTTCTTT.

The chain joins TRBV7-2 to TRBJ2-7; D perhaps matches TRBD2 (5 bases). This CDR3 region has 13 residues. With 5 bases removed from V and 4 bases from J, the gap between germline ends came to 12 bases. Germline V CDR1 and CDR2: SGHTA, FQGNSA. CDR3 bases: TGTGCCAGCAGCGCAACGCGGGTTTACGAGCAGTACTTC. Encoded protein: CASSATRVYEQYF. The entire variable domain, with the rest obtained from reference TRBV7-2 and TRBJ2-7, is as follows: GAGVSQSPSNKVTEKGKDVELRCDPISGHTALYWYRQSLGQGLEFLIYFQGNSAPDKSGLPSDRFSAERTGGSVSTLTIQRTQQEDSAVYLCASSATRVYEQYFGPGTRLTVT.

The chain carries TRBV28 and TRBJ1-2; D is possibly TRBD1 (5 bases). Trimming took off 6 bases at V and 10 bases at J, with 21 bases between the two ends. This CDR3 is 14 amino acids long. Germline V gives CDR1 MDHEN, CDR2 SYDVKM. The CDR3 is CASRRSGGTLYYTF. The CDR3 DNA follows: TGTGCCAGCAGACGTAGCGGGGGTACTTTGTACTACACCTTC.

The chain recombines TRBV10-1 with TRBJ2-1, with a possible D match to TRBD2 (6 bases). V lost 10 bases to trimming and J lost 3 bases, with 19 bases between them. The CDR3 sequence is 15 residues long. Germline CDR1 and CDR2: WNHNN and SYGVQD (reference sequence). In DNA form, the CDR3 reads TGCGCCACCAAATGTACGTGGACTAACTACAATGAGCAGTTCTTC. Residues: CATKCTWTNYNEQFF.

V gene TRBV30 combines with J gene TRBJ1-3, with TRBD1 identical over 8 bases. Germline trimming cut 5 bases from V and 2 bases from J; bases unmatched to any gene: 5. The CDR3 runs 14 residues. Germline V gene data show CDR1 as GTSNPN and CDR2 as SVGIG (reference sequence). The CDR3 loop is CAWRAGGPGNTIYF. CDR3 DNA: TGTGCCTGGCGCGCAGGGGGCCCTGGAAACACCATATATTTT.

This sequence joins TRBV11-3 and TRBJ2-6; 9 bases line up with TRBD1. Per the germline V gene, CDR1 is SGHNT and CDR2 is YENEEA. The V segment lost 5 bases and the J segment 2 bases; nucleotides outside the gene matches: 16. This CDR3 is 20 amino acids long. CDR3 sequence reads: CASSRSWGTGMSPGANVLTF. In DNA, the CDR3 is TGTGCCAGCAGCCGTTCTTGGGGGACAGGGATGTCACCTGGGGCCAACGTCCTGACTTTC.

The rearrangement joins TRBV6-5 to TRBJ1-5; D possibly corresponds to TRBD1 (5 bases). The CDR3 runs to 14 residues. Trimming cost V 7 bases and J 0 bases, with 10 bases left between them. Germline CDR1 MNHEY, CDR2 SVGAGI. The CDR3 DNA is TGTGCCAGCAAGGGGCATTATAGCAATCAGCCCCAGCATTTT. Translating gives CASKGHYSNQPQHF.

The chain links TRBV7-2 to TRBJ2-3, with 11 positions matching TRBD2. The CDR3 is made up of 16 amino acids. The V gene end was trimmed by 1 base and the J gene end by 0 bases; junction bases not matched to a gene: 0. Germline-derived CDR1 and CDR2 are SGHTA and FQGNSA. The CDR3: CASSLGLAGSTDTQYF. CDR3 DNA: TGTGCCAGCAGCTTAGGACTAGCGGGGAGCACAGATACGCAGTATTTT.

This chain connects TRBV3-1 (or the pseudogene TRBV3-2) to TRBJ1-1; 7 bases are shared with TRBD1. The CDR3 has 14 amino acids. Germline V lookup: CDR1 LGHDT, CDR2 YNNKEL (reference sequence). J was trimmed by 3 bases and V by 1 base; bases with no gene match: 2. The CDR3 DNA is TGTGCCAGCAGCCAAGGGACAGGTTACACTGAAGCTTTCTTT. Protein sequence: CASSQGTGYTEAFF.

The genes are TRBV29-1 and TRBJ1-1; a weak D match, TRBD1 (5 bases). The CDR3 has 13 residues. Germline V gene lookup returns CDR1 SQVTM and CDR2 ANQGSEA. Trimming took 6 bases from V and 8 from J, leaving 19 bases between them. CDR3 DNA sequence: TGCAGCGTCGTTAACACGGTGGGGGGGGAAGCTTTCTTT. Translating it yields CSVVNTVGGEAFF.

The rearrangement joins TRBV5-1 to TRBJ2-3; 11 bases align to TRBD2. V lost 6 bases, J lost 0 bases, and 9 bases stayed unmatched. The CDR3 loop spans 17 amino acids. Germline CDR1 and CDR2: SGHRS and YFSETQ. The CDR3 DNA follows: TGCGCCAGCATGACGGCTAGCGGGGGGACTAGCACAGATACGCAGTATTTT. Its protein is CASMTASGGTSTDTQYF.

The J gene is TRBJ1-5, the V gene TRBV13, with TRBD1 matching over 8 bases. The V gene's germline CDR1 is PRHDT and CDR2 FYEKMQ (reference sequence). The CDR3 has 13 residues. J gave up 9 bases and V 5 bases, and 6 bases lay outside the gene matches. The CDR3 loop reads CASSVTGGGPQHF. The DNA of the CDR3 is TGTGCCAGCAGCGTTACAGGGGGAGGGCCCCAGCATTTT.

The chain employs TRBV6-5 and TRBJ1-3, with D tentatively TRBD1 (6 bases). The CDR3 runs 13 residues. The V and J ends lost 4 bases and 3 bases respectively, with 7 bases between them. Germline V gene data show CDR1 as MNHEY and CDR2 as SVGAGI. The CDR3 sequence: CASSSGVGNTIYF. The CDR3 DNA reads TGTGCCAGCAGTTCAGGGGTTGGAAACACCATATATTTT.

The chain has TRBV28 and TRBJ1-2; D is perhaps TRBD1 (6 bases). CDR1 is MDHEN and CDR2 is SYDVKM in the germline V gene. This CDR3 is built from 15 residues. Trimming left V 2 bases short and J 4 bases short, with 14 bases between. The CDR3 protein is CASSLRGGLIYGYTF. The DNA for the CDR3 is TGTGCCAGCAGTTTAAGGGGGGGACTTATCTATGGCTACACCTTC.

CDR3 sequence reads: CASSYGGVSSYEQYF. The CDR3 nucleotides read TGTGCCAGCAGTTACGGAGGGGTGAGCTCCTACGAGCAGTACTTC. V and J are TRBV6-2 or TRBV6-3 and TRBJ2-7; maybe TRBD2 (6 bases). V was pared by 2 bases and J by 0 bases, with 11 bases between. The germline V gene encodes CDR1 MNHEY and CDR2 SVGEGT. CDR3 size: 15 residues.

The chain carries TRBV7-9 and TRBJ2-7; TRBD1 matches 10 bases. Germline CDR1 and CDR2: SEHNR and FQNEAQ (reference sequence). The CDR3 runs 13 residues. Trimming removed 5 bases from V and 9 bases from J; junction bases left unmatched: 7. The CDR3 region is CASSADRGRRQYF. CDR3 nucleotide sequence: TGTGCCAGCAGCGCCGACAGGGGGCGGCGGCAGTACTTC.

V gene TRBV6-5 combines with J gene TRBJ2-7, with 8 bases matching TRBD1. Per germline, CDR1 MNHEY and CDR2 SVGAGI. CDR3 length equals 15 residues. J gave up 2 bases and V 0 bases, and 3 bases lay outside the gene matches. The DNA of the CDR3 is TGTGCCAGCAGTTACTCGATCAGGGGGCCCTACGAGCAGTACTTC. As protein: CASSYSIRGPYEQYF.

V usage is TRBV7-2 and J usage is TRBJ1-6; 8 bases fit TRBD1. After removal of 5 bases from V and 7 bases from J, the junction contained 16 bases not matched to a gene. Germline V gene sequence: CDR1 SGHTA, CDR2 FQGNSA. The CDR3 spans 18 residues. CDR3 nucleotides: TGTGCCAGCAGCCCTCAGGCCTTGGGGACAGGACTAAATTCACCCCTCCACTTT. This gives the protein CASSPQALGTGLNSPLHF. Full variable domain (rest looked up from reference TRBV7-2 and TRBJ1-6): GAGVSQSPSNKVTEKGKDVELRCDPISGHTALYWYRQSLGQGLEFLIYFQGNSAPDKSGLPSDRFSAERTGGSVSTLTIQRTQQEDSAVYLCASSPQALGTGLNSPLHFGNGTRLTVT.

The V gene is TRBV6-5, the J gene TRBJ2-1, with D uncertain. Trimming left V 5 bases short and J 8 bases short, with 16 bases between. Germline assignment: CDR1 MNHEY and CDR2 SVGAGI. The CDR3 is made up of 14 amino acids. The CDR3 sequence is CASSMESPPHEQFF. The CDR3 DNA follows: TGTGCCAGCAGTATGGAGTCTCCCCCCCATGAGCAGTTCTTC.

The V gene is TRBV2, the J gene TRBJ1-5; 7 positions agree with TRBD1. The CDR3 runs to 15 residues. V lost 7 bases to trimming and J lost 4 bases; unmatched junction nucleotides: 10. Germline-derived CDR1 and CDR2 are SNHLY and FYNNEI. This CDR3 reads CASTPDRDKNQPQHF. In DNA, the CDR3 is TGTGCCAGCACTCCAGACAGGGACAAGAATCAGCCCCAGCATTTT.

This chain uses TRBV6-5 with TRBJ1-6; D remains ambiguous. This CDR3 is 14 amino acids long. Trimming cost V 6 bases and J 7 bases, with 13 bases left between them. The germline V gene encodes CDR1 MNHEY and CDR2 SVGAGI. The CDR3 loop is CASRSRAVNSPLHF. CDR3 nucleotide sequence: TGTGCCAGCAGGTCGCGGGCCGTCAATTCACCCCTCCACTTT.

V and J are TRBV11-3 and TRBJ2-3, with D unclear. The germline V gene encodes CDR1 SGHNT and CDR2 YENEEA. The V end was cut by 5 bases, the J end by 5 bases, with 11 bases between. CDR3 length: 13 amino acids. CDR3 in amino acids: CASSPQPGDTQYF. The CDR3 DNA sequence: TGTGCCAGCAGCCCCCAACCGGGAGATACGCAGTATTTT. The whole variable domain, filled in from reference TRBV11-3 and TRBJ2-3, reads EAGVVQSPRYKIIEKKQPVAFWCNPISGHNTLYWYLQNLGQGPELLIRYENEEAVDDSQLPKDRFSAERLKGVDSTLKIQPAELGDSAVYLCASSPQPGDTQYFGPGTRLTVL.

This sequence joins TRBV18 and TRBJ2-7; D is possibly TRBD1 (5 bases). In germline, CDR1 is KGHSH, CDR2 LQKENI. Trimming took 1 base from V and 0 from J, leaving 16 bases between them. The CDR3 is made up of 17 amino acids. The CDR3: CASSPRWLQDHSYEQYF. The CDR3 DNA is TGTGCCAGCTCACCACGGTGGCTACAGGACCACTCCTACGAGCAGTACTTC.

Only one count was recorded for this clone. The rearrangement joins TRBV10-2 to TRBJ2-2; D may be TRBD1 (6 bases). Per germline, CDR1 WSHSY and CDR2 SAAADI. The CDR3 runs to 14 residues. The V gene lost 3 bases and the J gene lost 5 bases, with 10 bases spanning the gap. The CDR3 nucleotides read TGCGCCAGCAGTGAAACAGGGATAACCGGGGAGCTGTTTTTT. It specifies CASSETGITGELFF.

The chain recombines TRBV19 with TRBJ2-2; 8 bases are a match to TRBD2. The CDR3 is made up of 15 amino acids. CDR1 is LNHDA and CDR2 is SQIVND in the germline V gene (reference sequence). V shed 3 bases, J shed 4 bases, and the junction held 4 bases outside the gene matches. The CDR3 loop is CASSMGTSVTGELFF. In DNA form, the CDR3 reads TGTGCCAGTAGTATGGGGACTAGTGTCACCGGGGAGCTGTTTTTT. Filled out from reference TRBV19 and TRBJ2-2, the complete variable domain reads DGGITQSPKYLFRKEGQNVTLSCEQNLNHDAMYWYRQDPGQGLRLIYYSQIVNDFQKGDIAEGYSVSREKKESFPLTVTSAQKNPTAFYLCASSMGTSVTGELFFGEGSRLTVL.

The rearrangement joins TRBV19 to TRBJ2-1; the match to TRBD2 covers 7 bases. The CDR3 is made up of 16 amino acids. The germline CDR1 and CDR2 sequences are LNHDA and SQIVND (reference sequence). The ends lost 3 bases at V and 3 bases at J; junction bases unmatched: 8. In nucleotides, the CDR3 is TGTGCCAGTAGTATGGTCGGCGGGAGCTACTACAATGAGCAGTTCTTC. Translation: CASSMVGGSYYNEQFF.

The table lists this clone with a count of one. The chain has TRBV3-1 (or the pseudogene TRBV3-2) and TRBJ1-6; 9 bases align to TRBD1. The CDR3 loop spans 15 amino acids. The junction had 5 bases not matched to a gene; V was cut back by 4 bases and J by 7 bases. CDR1 LGHDT and CDR2 YNNKEL come from the germline V gene (reference sequence). The CDR3, as DNA: TGTGCCAGCAGCCGAGGGACAGGGAACAATTCACCCCTCCACTTT. Translation gives CASSRGTGNNSPLHF.

This chain joins TRBV10-3 and TRBJ2-5, with D uncertain. V was clipped by 0 bases and J by 4 bases, with 6 bases between them. Germline V gives CDR1 ENHRY, CDR2 SYGVKD. The CDR3 runs to 13 residues. The CDR3 loop is CAISESRGETQYF. The CDR3 DNA sequence: TGTGCCATCAGTGAGTCTCGCGGAGAGACCCAGTACTTC.

This chain uses TRBV5-1 with TRBJ2-7; the D gene is possibly TRBD2 (6 bases). The CDR3 runs 15 residues. Germline lookup yields CDR1 SGHRS and CDR2 YFSETQ. The ends were cut back, 1 base at V and 2 bases at J, with 13 bases in the middle. CDR3 in amino acids: CASSLFSGATYEQYF. CDR3 nucleotides: TGCGCCAGCAGCTTGTTTTCGGGAGCCACCTACGAGCAGTACTTC.

The V gene is TRBV6-6, the J gene TRBJ1-2; possibly TRBD1 for D (5 bases). Trimming pared 5 bases from V and 6 bases from J, leaving 22 bases between. The CDR3 is 16 amino acids. Germline values: CDR1 MNHNY, CDR2 SVGAGI (reference sequence). CDR3 sequence (DNA): TGTGCCAGCAGTAGGACCTTCTCGGGAGGGGCGAATGGCTACACCTTC. Protein sequence: CASSRTFSGGANGYTF.